This TCR beta chain was captured in a study of cytomegalovirus exposure and HLA in healthy donors. Study-wide results and limits: A later analysis reported that several of the most significant clusters appeared to be linked to common viral pathogens, among them Epstein-Barr virus.

Comment on this clone: Its antigen is not identified. The same CDR3 also results from other DNA sequences found in this sample.

CDR1 is SNHLY and CDR2 is FYNNEI in the germline V gene. The ends were cut back, 3 bases at V and 0 bases at J, with 12 bases in the middle. The length of the CDR3 is 15 residues. Amplification used 60 Vbeta primers and 13 Jbeta primers. Some clones are missing from TCRdb's copy, which holds only in-frame ones; the method was immunoSEQ multiplex PCR. Of tens of thousands of clones detected, about 74% appear once; the ten largest clones hold more than 13%. J is TRBJ2-7 and V is TRBV2; D perhaps matches TRBD1 (5 bases). Sequences were obtained from PBMCs. The origin of this receptor is a woman aged 50 to 60 in good health and CMV-seropositive. The CDR3 nucleotides are TGTGCCAGCAGTGAGCTAGGGGCCAACTCCTACGAGCAGTACTTC. Translated, it gives CASSELGANSYEQYF.